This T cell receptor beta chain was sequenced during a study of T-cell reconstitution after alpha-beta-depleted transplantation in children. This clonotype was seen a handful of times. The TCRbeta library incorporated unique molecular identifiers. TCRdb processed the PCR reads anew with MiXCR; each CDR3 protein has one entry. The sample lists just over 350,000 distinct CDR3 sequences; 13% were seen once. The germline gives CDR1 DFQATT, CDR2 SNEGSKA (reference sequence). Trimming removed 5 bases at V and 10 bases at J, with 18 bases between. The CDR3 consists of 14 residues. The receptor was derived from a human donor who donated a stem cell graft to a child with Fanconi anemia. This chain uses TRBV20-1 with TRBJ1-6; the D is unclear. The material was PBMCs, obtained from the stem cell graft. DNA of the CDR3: TGCAGTGCTGACACAGCGACCCTTAGCTCACCCCTCCACTTT. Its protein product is CSADTATLSSPLHF.